This TCR beta chain was identified in a study of blood T cell repertoires in COVID-19. Study summary: Samples came from the United States, Italy and Spain, spanning acute and convalescent COVID-19.

Study processing details: Reference gene primer amplification in the assay estimated nucleated cell counts. The table came from immunoSEQ multiplex PCR; TCRdb's copy has only in-frame clones and leaves some out. V and J calls and clone size come straight from that table; D and trimming were deduced from the DNA. The table lists roughly 500,000 clones, roughly 85% of them singletons. V lost 1 base and J 2 bases, leaving 12 bases between the germline ends. The V gene's germline CDR1 is KGHDR and CDR2 SFDVKD. The CDR3 has 16 amino acids. The sequencing input was peripheral blood. The chain joins TRBV24-1 to TRBJ2-3, with D possibly matching TRBD1 (6 bases). The receptor was derived from a human donor in a cohort sampled during active COVID-19. This CDR3 reads CATSDFGDTNTDTQYF. Here the CDR3 DNA reads TGTGCCACCAGTGATTTCGGGGACACAAACACAGATACGCAGTATTTT.